This T cell receptor beta chain came from a study of T cell responses to AZD1222 COVID-19 vaccine (dated by TCRdb to about 2021). Background on the whole study: AZD1222 recipients whose second dose came at about 4 weeks and those whose second dose came at about 12 weeks were combined into one group, since spike-specific TCR depth and breadth did not differ between the two schedules. Trial participants were enrolled by age into subgroups of 18-55, 56-69 and 70-plus years, and around 150, 28 and 57 TCR-sequenced participants, respectively, were included in these subgroups. TCR sequencing covered 230 or so trial participants: about 210 given two doses of AZD1222 and approximately 26 given two doses of MenACWY control vaccine. Overall study results and their limits: Nearly half of unique spike-specific TCRs reportedly recognized epitopes outside regions mutated in the B.1.351 and B.1.1.7 variants. CD4 TCRs associated with the vaccine covered the entire spike protein, and the dominant responses were in regions 160-218 and 743-854. Only five to seven AZD1222 recipients were SARS-CoV-2 seropositive at baseline, limiting conclusions about previously exposed vaccinees. Because no day 14 peak-response samples were available, repertoires were characterized only after the peak T cell response. In the small 56-69-year group, the increase in depth fell short of significance, most likely because of low power. Participants were mostly white British, with more females than males. The authors suggested clonal diversity may have been underestimated. After two AZD1222 doses, spike-specific TCR breadth and depth were significantly higher than at day 0 and than in MenACWY recipients.

From the germline V gene (reference sequence), CDR1 is LNHDA and CDR2 is SQIVND. The CDR3 holds 14 amino acids from the cysteine to the phenylalanine. Only the CDR3 DNA stays, 42 bases, in frame from base 1. From V the trimming removes 7 bases and from J it removes 5 bases, while the gene matches leave 9 bases of the junction unaccounted for. The CDR3 regions of human TCRbeta chains were analyzed by immunosequencing. In the paper's pipeline: TCRs in the repertoires were compared against a reference library of SARS-CoV-2-specific TCRs that had been generated with the MIRA antigen-specificity platform. Breadth was defined as the fraction of unique TCRs that were SARS-CoV-2-associated, and depth was defined as the fraction of total T cells that were SARS-CoV-2-associated. Using the MIRA data, each spike-specific TCR was assigned both to the spike region to which the TCR was reactive and to a CD4 or CD8 class. Log10-transformed breadth and depth values were compared by one-way ANOVA with Sidak's multiple comparisons tests. TCRdb took over this immuneACCESS table, retaining in-frame rearrangements with V and J assigned. Such tables are incomplete; in checked studies, under half of the missing clones stem from an unresolved V gene, and the remainder is unexplained. That table is the source of V, J and clone size, and D and trimming were worked out from the DNA. Across this sample there are 150,000 to 200,000 clones, with roughly 93% seen only once. Nearly 1% of the sample lies in the top ten.

Remarks on this clone: Its antigen is still unknown. No base quality values were provided; no much bigger clone lies one nucleotide off.

Taken with the paper, the label for time point translates to: baseline before first vaccination. Vaccinee samples came from UK trials COV001 and COV002, including a single-blind randomized controlled phase 2/3 trial of AZD1222 (ChAdOx1 nCoV-19) in healthy adults. Trial participant PBMC samples were collected at day 0 and day 28 after the second dose for TCRbeta chain sequencing. This receptor was taken from an adult in good health. The specimen was peripheral blood, collected on day 0 of AZD1222 vaccination. Rearrangement joined TRBV19 to TRBJ2-7; TRBD1 matches 9 bases in the middle. In nucleotides, the sequence is TGTGCCAGTACCCCCGGGACAGGGTACGACGAGCAGTACTTC. Translated, this is CASTPGTGYDEQYF.